This T cell receptor (beta chain) was documented in a study of OX40 agonist ivuxolimab in advanced cancers. Study in general: The dose of intravenous ivuxolimab that patients received every 2 weeks ranged from 0.01 to 10 mg/kg. Dose-escalation patients suffered from hepatocellular carcinoma, melanoma, renal cell or head and neck cancer. Study-wide findings and caveats: Low normalized clonal expansion also occurred in some nonresponding patients.

Clones were read by immunoSEQ multiplex PCR, and TCRdb kept only the in-frame ones, dropping some. The data show 65,000 to 80,000 clones, roughly 87% seen once. The table lists this clone with a count of one. What it binds is not known. CDR3 size: 16 residues. Looked up from germline, CDR1 is LGHNA and CDR2 is YNFKEQ. J lost 2 bases, V lost 5 bases, and 3 bases had no gene match. The receptor was isolated from an adult with an advanced solid tumor such as melanoma, head and neck, liver or kidney cancer. V usage is TRBV4-2 and J usage is TRBJ2-2, with 12 bases aligning to TRBD2. The material was CD4+ or CD8+ T cells sorted from blood, obtained in a trial of the OX40 agonist ivuxolimab. CDR3 amino acids: CASSFGLAGNTGELFF. The CDR3, as DNA: TGTGCCAGCAGCTTCGGACTAGCGGGAAACACCGGGGAGCTGTTTTTT.